This T cell receptor (beta chain) was captured by sequencing in a study of T cell changes during pregnancy in multiple sclerosis. The V end lost 4 bases, the J end lost 4 bases, and 11 bases lay between the germline ends. Germline CDR1 reads SGHNT; CDR2 reads YYREEE (reference sequence). This CDR3 region has 13 residues. Method: immunoSEQ multiplex PCR; TCRdb's copy keeps in-frame clones and lacks some. The table includes some 59,000 clones, approximately 90% detected once. Source: peripheral blood, taken in the first trimester of pregnancy. The clonotype was recovered from a female donor with multiple sclerosis, enrolled in a pregnancy study. V gene TRBV5-4 combines with J gene TRBJ2-5; tentative D call: TRBD1 (6 bases). The CDR3 DNA reads TGTGCCAGCAGCCCCGGACAGATAGAGACCCAGTACTTC. It translates to CASSPGQIETQYF.